These 11 T cell receptor beta chains were sequenced from one sample in a study of blood T cell repertoires in COVID-19. Generated by immunoSEQ multiplex PCR, the TCRdb table keeps only in-frame clones and is missing some. The sample includes about 62,000 clones, 85% to 90% of them seen just once. The sample taken for sequencing was peripheral blood. Every receptor here comes from a human donor in a cohort sampled during active COVID-19.

With respect to this clone: The same CDR3 also results from other DNA sequences found in this sample. The chain has TRBV18 and TRBJ2-5; 8 positions match TRBD1. This CDR3 spans 13 amino acids. The V and J ends lost 4 bases and 4 bases, in that order; junction bases with no gene match: 2. CDR1 KGHSH and CDR2 LQKENI come from the germline V gene. CDR3 sequence (DNA): TGTGCCAGCTCACAACAGGGGGGAGAGACCCAGTACTTC. Amino acids: CASSQQGGETQYF.

In this sample, this clone turned up once. The rearrangement uses TRBV19 and TRBJ1-2; D not resolved. There are 11 residues in the CDR3. Trimming cost V 10 bases and J 8 bases, with 14 bases left between them. Germline V gene lookup returns CDR1 LNHDA and CDR2 SQIVND (reference sequence). The CDR3 DNA reads TGTGCCACAAAAAAAGAGAGGGGCTACACCTTC. Translating it yields CATKKERGYTF.

The genes are TRBV18 and TRBJ1-4; tentatively, D is TRBD1 (6 bases). V gave up 3 bases and J gave up 7 bases, with 15 bases separating them. The CDR3 is 15 amino acids. The germline V gene has CDR1 KGHSH and CDR2 LQKENI. CDR3 coding DNA: TGTGCCAGCTCACCGCAAACAGGGTCGGGTGAAAAACTGTTTTTT. This translates into CASSPQTGSGEKLFF.

The chain has TRBV3-1 (or the pseudogene TRBV3-2) and TRBJ2-7; 9 nucleotides match TRBD1. Germline CDR1 is LGHDT and CDR2 is YNNKEL (reference sequence). The V segment lost 4 bases and the J segment 2 bases; nucleotides outside the gene matches: 21. This CDR3 is 20 amino acids long. The CDR3: CASSPQPFWTGVTTPYEQYF. DNA of the CDR3: TGTGCCAGCAGCCCGCAACCCTTTTGGACAGGGGTCACTACTCCCTACGAGCAGTACTTC.

This clone was recorded once. The chain recombines TRBV3-1 (or the pseudogene TRBV3-2) with TRBJ1-4; tentative D call: TRBD1 (6 bases). Deletions cut 4 bases from V and 7 bases from J, with 16 bases between. The CDR3 is made up of 15 amino acids. Germline values: CDR1 LGHDT, CDR2 YNNKEL (reference sequence). CDR3 sequence reads: CASSPAGQPGEKLFF. DNA for the CDR3: TGTGCCAGCAGCCCAGCCGGACAGCCGGGTGAAAAACTGTTTTTT.

J is TRBJ2-7 and V is TRBV7-9, with 7 bases fitting TRBD1. CDR1 SEHNR and CDR2 FQNEAQ come from the germline V gene (reference sequence). V dropped 5 bases and J dropped 2; count of bases not matched to a gene: 6. The CDR3 is made up of 14 amino acids. CDR3 region: CASSDRDSPYEQYF. CDR3 nucleotide sequence: TGTGCCAGCAGCGACCGGGACAGCCCCTACGAGCAGTACTTC.

The chain carries TRBV9 and TRBJ2-7, with TRBD2 matching 9 bases. J gave up 5 bases and V 4 bases, and 7 bases lay outside the gene matches. Looked up from germline, CDR1 is SGDLS and CDR2 is YYNGEE. This CDR3 has 14 amino acids. In DNA, the CDR3 is TGTGCCAGCAGCCCCGGGACTAGCTTCCACGAGCAGTACTTC. This codes for CASSPGTSFHEQYF.

V is TRBV28 and J is TRBJ1-3; TRBD1 matches at 9 bases. The ends lost 5 bases at V and 4 bases at J; junction bases unmatched: 6. This CDR3 spans 15 amino acids. In germline, CDR1 is MDHEN, CDR2 SYDVKM. This CDR3 is CASSVVGTGGNTIYF. In DNA form, the CDR3 reads TGTGCCAGCAGTGTAGTGGGGACAGGGGGAAACACCATATATTTT.

The V and J genes are TRBV27 and TRBJ2-7, with D hard to call. Between the trimmed V and J ends, which lost 1 base and 0 bases, there was a span of 7 bases. Germline-derived CDR1 and CDR2 are MNHEY and SMNVEV (reference sequence). CDR3 size: 14 residues. CDR3 DNA: TGTGCCAGCAGTTTATTGAGGTTCTCCTACGAGCAGTACTTC. This translates into CASSLLRFSYEQYF.

This clone occurred a few times. This chain uses TRBV7-9 with TRBJ2-1; the D gene is possibly TRBD1 (5 bases). Germline CDR1 SEHNR, CDR2 FQNEAQ (reference sequence). Trimming removed 5 bases at V and 4 bases at J, with 12 bases between. The CDR3 length is 14 residues. Written as DNA, the CDR3 is TGTGCCAGCAGCCCAAAGGGGCTTTACAATGAGCAGTTCTTC. Encoded protein: CASSPKGLYNEQFF.

V usage is TRBV7-9 and J usage is TRBJ1-2, with D hard to call. CDR1 is SEHNR, CDR2 FQNEAQ, per germline (reference sequence). The CDR3 consists of 14 residues. With 5 bases removed from V and 4 bases from J, the gap between germline ends came to 14 bases. CDR3 region: CASSPVLRSYGYTF. The DNA for the CDR3 is TGTGCCAGCAGCCCCGTCCTAAGGAGCTATGGCTACACCTTC. Based on the CDR3 plus reference TRBV7-9 and TRBJ1-2, the full variable domain is DTGVSQNPRHKITKRGQNVTFRCDPISEHNRLYWYRQTLGQGPEFLTYFQNEAQLEKSRLLSDRFSAERPKGSFSTLEIQRTEQGDSAMYLCASSPVLRSYGYTFGSGTRLTVV.